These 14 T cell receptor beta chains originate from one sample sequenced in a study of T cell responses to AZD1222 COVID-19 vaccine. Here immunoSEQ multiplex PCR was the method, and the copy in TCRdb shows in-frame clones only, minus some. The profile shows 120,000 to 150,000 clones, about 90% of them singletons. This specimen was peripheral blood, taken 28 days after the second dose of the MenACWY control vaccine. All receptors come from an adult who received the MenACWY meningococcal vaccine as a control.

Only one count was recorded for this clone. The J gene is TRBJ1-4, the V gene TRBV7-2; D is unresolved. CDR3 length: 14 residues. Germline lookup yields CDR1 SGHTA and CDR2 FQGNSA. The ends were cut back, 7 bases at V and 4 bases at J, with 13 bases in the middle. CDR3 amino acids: CASTRAYGNEKLFF. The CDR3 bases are TGTGCCAGCACGCGCGCTTATGGTAATGAAAAACTGTTTTTT.

The CDR3, as DNA: TGTGCCAGCAGTGAAGGGGGGGTAGGCCCCCCTCAGTACTTC. Encoded protein: CASSEGGVGPPQYF. This rearrangement joins TRBV2 to TRBJ2-7; possible D gene TRBD2, 6 bases. This CDR3 comprises 14 residues. Germline V gene data show CDR1 as SNHLY and CDR2 as FYNNEI. V lost 1 base and J lost 10, with 17 bases in between.

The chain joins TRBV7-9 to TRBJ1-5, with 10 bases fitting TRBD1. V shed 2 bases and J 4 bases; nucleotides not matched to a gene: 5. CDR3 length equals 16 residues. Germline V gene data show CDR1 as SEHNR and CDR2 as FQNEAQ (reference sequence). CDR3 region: CASSLRGQGSNQPQHF. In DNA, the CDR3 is TGTGCCAGCAGCTTAAGGGGACAGGGGTCGAATCAGCCCCAGCATTTT.

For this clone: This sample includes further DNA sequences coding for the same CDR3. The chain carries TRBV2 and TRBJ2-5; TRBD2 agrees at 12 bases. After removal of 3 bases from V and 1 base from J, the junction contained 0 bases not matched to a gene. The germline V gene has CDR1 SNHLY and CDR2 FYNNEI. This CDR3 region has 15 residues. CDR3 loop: CASSETSGGQETQYF. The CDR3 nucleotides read TGTGCCAGCAGTGAGACTAGCGGGGGCCAAGAGACCCAGTACTTC.

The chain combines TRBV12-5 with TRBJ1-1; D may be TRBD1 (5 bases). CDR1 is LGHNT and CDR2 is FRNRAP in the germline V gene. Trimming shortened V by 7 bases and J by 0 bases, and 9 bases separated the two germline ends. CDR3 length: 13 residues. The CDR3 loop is CASVQGVNTEAFF. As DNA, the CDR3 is TGTGCTAGTGTTCAGGGAGTGAACACTGAAGCTTTCTTT.

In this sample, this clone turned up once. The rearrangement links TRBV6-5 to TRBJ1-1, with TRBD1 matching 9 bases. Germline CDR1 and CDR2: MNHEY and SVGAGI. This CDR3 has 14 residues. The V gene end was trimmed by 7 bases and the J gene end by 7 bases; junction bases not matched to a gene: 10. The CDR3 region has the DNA TGTGCCAGCAAACAGGGACAGGGCTTCTTTGAAGCTTTCTTT. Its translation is CASKQGQGFFEAFF.

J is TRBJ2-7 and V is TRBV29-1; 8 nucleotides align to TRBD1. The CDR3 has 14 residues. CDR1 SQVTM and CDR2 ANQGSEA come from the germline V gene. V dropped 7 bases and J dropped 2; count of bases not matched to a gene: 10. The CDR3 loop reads CSATRQGPPYEQYF. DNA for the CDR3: TGCAGCGCCACCCGACAGGGGCCCCCCTACGAGCAGTACTTC.

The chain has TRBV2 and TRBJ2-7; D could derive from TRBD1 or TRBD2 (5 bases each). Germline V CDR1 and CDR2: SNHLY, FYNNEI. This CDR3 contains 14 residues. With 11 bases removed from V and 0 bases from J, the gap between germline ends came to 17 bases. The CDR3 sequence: CADTRDVHSYEQYF. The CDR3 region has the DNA TGTGCCGACACGAGGGACGTCCACTCCTACGAGCAGTACTTC. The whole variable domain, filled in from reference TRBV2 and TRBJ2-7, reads EPEVTQTPSHQVTQMGQEVILRCVPISNHLYFYWYRQILGQKVEFLVSFYNNEISEKSEIFDDQFSVERPDGSNFTLKIRSTKLEDSAMYFCADTRDVHSYEQYFGPGTRLTVT.

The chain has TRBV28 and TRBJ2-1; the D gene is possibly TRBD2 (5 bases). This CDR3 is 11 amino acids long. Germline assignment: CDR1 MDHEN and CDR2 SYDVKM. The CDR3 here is CGAGTYNEQFF. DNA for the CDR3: TGTGGGGCGGGTACCTACAATGAGCAGTTCTTC.

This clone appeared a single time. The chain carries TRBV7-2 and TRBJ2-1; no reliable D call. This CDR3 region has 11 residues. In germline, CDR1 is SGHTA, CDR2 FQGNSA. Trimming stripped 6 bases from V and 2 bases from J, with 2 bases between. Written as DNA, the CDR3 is TGTGCCAGCAGTCCCTACAATGAGCAGTTCTTC. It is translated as CASSPYNEQFF.

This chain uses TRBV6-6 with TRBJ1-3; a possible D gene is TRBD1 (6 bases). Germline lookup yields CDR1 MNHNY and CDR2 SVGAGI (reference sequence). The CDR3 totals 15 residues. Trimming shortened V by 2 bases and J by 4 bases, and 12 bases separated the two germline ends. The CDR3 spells CASSYPSQGGNTIYF. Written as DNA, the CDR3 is TGTGCCAGCAGTTACCCCTCCCAGGGGGGAAACACCATATATTTT.

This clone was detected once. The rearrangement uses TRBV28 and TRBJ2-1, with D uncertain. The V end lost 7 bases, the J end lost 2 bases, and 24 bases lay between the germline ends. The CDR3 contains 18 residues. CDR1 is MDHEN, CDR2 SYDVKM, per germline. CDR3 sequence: CASTGETPRTETYNEQFF. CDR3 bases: TGTGCCAGCACTGGTGAGACGCCCCGGACCGAAACCTACAATGAGCAGTTCTTC.

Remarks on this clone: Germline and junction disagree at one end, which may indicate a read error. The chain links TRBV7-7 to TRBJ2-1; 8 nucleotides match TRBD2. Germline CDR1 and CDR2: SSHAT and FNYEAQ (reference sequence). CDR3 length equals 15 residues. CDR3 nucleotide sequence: TGTGCTAGCAGCCCAACGACTAGCGTAGTGCATGAGCAGTTCTTC. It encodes CASSPTTSVVHEQFF.

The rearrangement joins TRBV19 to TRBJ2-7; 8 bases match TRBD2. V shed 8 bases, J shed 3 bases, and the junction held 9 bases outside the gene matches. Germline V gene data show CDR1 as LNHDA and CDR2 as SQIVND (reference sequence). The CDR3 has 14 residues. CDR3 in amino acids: CASALAGTLYEQYF. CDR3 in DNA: TGTGCCAGTGCCCTAGCGGGTACTCTCTACGAGCAGTACTTC.